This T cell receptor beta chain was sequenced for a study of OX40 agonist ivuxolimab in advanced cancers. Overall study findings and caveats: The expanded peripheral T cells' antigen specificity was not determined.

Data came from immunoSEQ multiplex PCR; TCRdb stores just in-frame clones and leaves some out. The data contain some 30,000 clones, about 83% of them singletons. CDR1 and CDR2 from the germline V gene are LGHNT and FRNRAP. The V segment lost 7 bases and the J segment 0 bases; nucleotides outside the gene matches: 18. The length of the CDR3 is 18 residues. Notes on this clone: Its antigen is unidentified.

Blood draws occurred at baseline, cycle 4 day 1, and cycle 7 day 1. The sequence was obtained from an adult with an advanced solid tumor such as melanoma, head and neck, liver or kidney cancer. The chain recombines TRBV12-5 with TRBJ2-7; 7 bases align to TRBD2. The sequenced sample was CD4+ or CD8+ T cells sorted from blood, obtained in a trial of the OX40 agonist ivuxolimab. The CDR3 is CASVGGAESGTNSYEQYF. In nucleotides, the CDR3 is TGTGCTAGTGTCGGTGGCGCTGAGTCCGGGACTAACTCCTACGAGCAGTACTTC. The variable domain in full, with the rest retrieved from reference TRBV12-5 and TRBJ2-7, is DARVTQTPRHKVTEMGQEVTMRCQPILGHNTVFWYRQTMMQGLELLAYFRNRAPLDDSGMPKDRFSAEMPDATLATLKIQPSEPRDSAVYFCASVGGAESGTNSYEQYFGPGTRLTVT.